This record covers a single TCR beta chain. In the original processing: It was from reference gene primer amplification that nucleated cell counts were estimated. Produced via immunoSEQ multiplex PCR; TCRdb's table is partial and in-frame only. The V and J calls and clone size are taken from that table; D and trimming were inferred from the DNA. The sample comprises some 200,000 clones, about 80% of which are singletons, and approximately 14% rests with the top ten. This entry belongs to a study of blood T cell repertoires in COVID-19. Study-level information: COVID-19 samples, acute and convalescent, were from the United States, Italy and Spain. Nucleic acid was either cDNA or gDNA, and it came from T cells, B-cell-depleted T cells, or PBMCs.

Germline assignment: CDR1 MNHEY and CDR2 SVGEGT. The CDR3 covers 15 residues. V lost 7 bases, J lost 7 bases, and 15 bases stayed unmatched. Sequencing input: peripheral blood. The origin of this receptor is a man younger than 45 with active or convalescent COVID-19. This rearrangement joins TRBV6-2 or TRBV6-3 to TRBJ2-7, with 8 bases that match TRBD2. CDR3 loop: CASTPGGAGLREQYF. The DNA of the CDR3 is TGTGCCAGCACCCCCGGGGGGGCCGGTCTTCGGGAGCAGTACTTC.